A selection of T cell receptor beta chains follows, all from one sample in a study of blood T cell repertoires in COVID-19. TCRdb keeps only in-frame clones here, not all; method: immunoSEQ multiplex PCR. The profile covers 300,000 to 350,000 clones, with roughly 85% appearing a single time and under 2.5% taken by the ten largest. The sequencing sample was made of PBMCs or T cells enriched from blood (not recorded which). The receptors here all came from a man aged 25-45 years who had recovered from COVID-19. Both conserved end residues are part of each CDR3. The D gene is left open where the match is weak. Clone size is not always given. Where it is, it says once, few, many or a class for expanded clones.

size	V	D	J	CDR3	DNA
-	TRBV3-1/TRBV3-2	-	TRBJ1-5	CASSSNGLDQPQHF	TGTGCCAGCAGCAGTAACGGTCTAGATCAGCCCCAGCATTTT
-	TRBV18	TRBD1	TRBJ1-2	CASSHAGGEGYTF	TGTGCCAGCTCACACGCAGGGGGCGAAGGCTACACCTTC
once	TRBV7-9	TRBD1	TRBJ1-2	CASSSFTGTVDGYTF	TGTGCCAGCAGCTCATTCACCGGGACAGTCGACGGCTACACCTTC
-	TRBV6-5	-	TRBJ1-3	CASRTTISGNTIYF	TGTGCCAGCAGGACAACCATCTCTGGAAACACCATATATTTT
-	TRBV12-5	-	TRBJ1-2	CASGLVQEGRYTF	TGTGCTAGTGGTTTGGTACAAGAGGGTCGCTACACCTTC
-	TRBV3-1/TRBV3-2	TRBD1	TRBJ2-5	CASSGTGKETQYF	TGTGCCAGCAGCGGGACAGGGAAAGAGACCCAGTACTTC
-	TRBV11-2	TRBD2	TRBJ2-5	CASSSRLAGIETQYF	TGTGCCAGCAGCTCCCGACTAGCGGGTATAGAGACCCAGTACTTC
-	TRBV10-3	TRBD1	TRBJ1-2	CAISDVDRGNYGYTF	TGTGCCATCAGTGATGTGGACAGGGGGAACTATGGCTACACCTTC
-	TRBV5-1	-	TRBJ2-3	CASSLDAPGGTDTQYF	TGCGCCAGCAGCTTGGATGCTCCAGGGGGCACAGATACGCAGTATTTT
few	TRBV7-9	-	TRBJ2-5	CASSLFTGRETQYF	TGTGCCAGCAGCTTATTTACAGGGAGAGAGACCCAGTACTTC
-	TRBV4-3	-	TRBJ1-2	CASSQGGGGTNYGYTF	TGCGCCAGCAGCCAAGGGGGGGGTGGTACTAACTATGGCTACACCTTC
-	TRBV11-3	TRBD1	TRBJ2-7	CASSWGQGSYEQYF	TGTGCCAGCAGCTGGGGACAGGGCTCCTACGAGCAGTACTTC
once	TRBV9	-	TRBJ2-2	CASSVEPGNTGELFF	TGTGCCAGCAGCGTAGAGCCGGGGAACACCGGGGAGCTGTTTTTT
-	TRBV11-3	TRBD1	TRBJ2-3	CASSTRDRGSDTQYF	TGTGCCAGCAGCACCCGGGACAGGGGTTCAGATACGCAGTATTTT
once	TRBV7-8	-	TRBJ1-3	CASSQDKYSGNTIYF	TGTGCCAGCAGCCAAGACAAATACTCTGGAAACACCATATATTTT
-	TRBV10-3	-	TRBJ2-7	CAISESISYEQYF	TGTGCCATCAGTGAGTCAATTAGCTACGAGCAGTACTTC
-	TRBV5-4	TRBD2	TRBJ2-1	CASSQPSGGGDEQFF	TGTGCCAGCAGCCAACCTAGCGGGGGAGGGGATGAGCAGTTCTTC
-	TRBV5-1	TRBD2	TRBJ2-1	CASSGTSGSPEQFF	TGCGCCAGCAGCGGGACTAGCGGCAGTCCTGAGCAGTTCTTC
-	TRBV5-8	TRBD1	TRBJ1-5	CASSLGTGNQPQHF	TGTGCCAGCAGCTTGGGGACAGGGAATCAGCCCCAGCATTTT
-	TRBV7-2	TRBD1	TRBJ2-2	CASSLRQGPGELFF	TGTGCCAGCAGCCTAAGACAGGGGCCCGGGGAGCTGTTTTTT
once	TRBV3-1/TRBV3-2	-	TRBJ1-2	CASSQLEGNGYTF	TGTGCCAGCAGCCAGTTGGAGGGGAATGGCTACACCTTC
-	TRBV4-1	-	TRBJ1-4	CASSQVGGANEKLFF	TGCGCCAGCAGCCAAGTAGGAGGGGCTAATGAAAAACTGTTTTTT
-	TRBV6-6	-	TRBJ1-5	CASSPLSSNQPQHF	TGTGCCAGCAGCCCGTTGTCCAGCAATCAGCCCCAGCATTTT
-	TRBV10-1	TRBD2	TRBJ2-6	CASSSGGAGANVLTF	TGCGCCAGCAGTTCGGGGGGGGCTGGGGCCAACGTCCTGACTTTC
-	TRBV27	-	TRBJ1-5	CASSLFGSGRQPQHF	TGTGCCAGCAGTTTATTCGGGAGCGGGCGTCAGCCCCAGCATTTT
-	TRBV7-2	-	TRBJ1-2	CASSLVEGNYGYTF	TGTGCCAGCAGCTTAGTTGAGGGAAACTATGGCTACACCTTC
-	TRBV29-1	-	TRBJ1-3	CSVDGQSQGSGNTIYF	TGCAGCGTTGATGGGCAGTCTCAAGGCTCTGGAAACACCATATATTTT
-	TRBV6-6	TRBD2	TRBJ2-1	CASSYGLAGVDNEQFF	TGTGCCAGCAGTTATGGGCTAGCGGGGGTCGACAATGAGCAGTTCTTC
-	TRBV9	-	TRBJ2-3	CASSPMGGVLTDTQYF	TGTGCCAGCAGTCCTATGGGCGGGGTCCTCACAGATACGCAGTATTTT
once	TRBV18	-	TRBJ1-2	CASSPSPNFNYGYTF	TGTGCCAGCTCACCATCCCCAAACTTCAACTATGGCTACACCTTC
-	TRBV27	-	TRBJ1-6	CASSQTGGKNSPLHF	TGTGCCAGCAGTCAGACAGGAGGTAAAAATTCACCCCTCCACTTT
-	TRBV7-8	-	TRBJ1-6	CASSLEQNSPLHF	TGTGCCAGCAGCTTAGAACAGAATTCACCCCTCCACTTT
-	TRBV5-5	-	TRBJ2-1	CASSLARSEQFF	TGTGCCAGCAGCTTGGCTCGTAGTGAGCAGTTCTTC
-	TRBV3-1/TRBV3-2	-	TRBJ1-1	CASSQAPTMNTEAFF	TGTGCCAGCAGCCAAGCCCCCACTATGAACACTGAAGCTTTCTTT
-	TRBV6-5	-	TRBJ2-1	CASSYGGGRNEQFF	TGTGCCAGCAGTTACGGCGGGGGCCGCAATGAGCAGTTCTTC
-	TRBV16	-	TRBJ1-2	CASSQSSYGYTF	TGTGCCAGCAGCCAATCTTCATATGGCTACACCTTC
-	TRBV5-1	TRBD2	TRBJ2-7	CASSLSSGGLYEQYF	TGCGCCAGCAGCTTGTCTAGCGGGGGCCTCTACGAGCAGTACTTC
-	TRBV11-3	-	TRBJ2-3	CASSFIGDTDTQYF	TGTGCCAGCAGCTTCATAGGGGACACAGATACGCAGTATTTT
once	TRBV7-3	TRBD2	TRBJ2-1	CASSATSGGAGEQFF	TGTGCCAGCAGCGCGACTAGCGGGGGGGCGGGTGAGCAGTTCTTC
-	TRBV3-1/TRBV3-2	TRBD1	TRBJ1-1	CASSFRDRGNTEAFF	TGTGCCAGCAGCTTCAGGGACAGGGGGAACACTGAAGCTTTCTTT
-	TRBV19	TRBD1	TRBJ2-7	CASMIGTGSSEQYF	TGTGCCTCTATGATCGGGACAGGCTCATCCGAGCAGTACTTC
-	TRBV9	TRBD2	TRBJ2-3	CASSVTISGSTDTQYF	TGTGCCAGCAGCGTAACTATTAGCGGGAGCACAGATACGCAGTATTTT
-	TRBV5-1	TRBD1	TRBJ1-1	CASGTGQDTEAFF	TGCGCCAGCGGGACCGGACAGGACACTGAAGCTTTCTTT
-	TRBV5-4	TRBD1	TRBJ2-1	CASSSTGFGEQFF	TGTGCCAGCAGCTCGACAGGGTTTGGTGAGCAGTTCTTC
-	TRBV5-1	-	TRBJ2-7	CASSLDSIGQWMYEQYF	TGCGCCAGCAGCTTGGATTCCATAGGACAGTGGATGTACGAGCAGTACTTC
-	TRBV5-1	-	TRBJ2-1	CASSLAATSNEQFF	TGCGCCAGCAGCTTGGCCGCGACTAGCAATGAGCAGTTCTTC
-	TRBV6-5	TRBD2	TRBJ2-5	CASLDGGAPGTQYF	TGTGCCAGCTTGGACGGGGGGGCCCCTGGGACCCAGTACTTC
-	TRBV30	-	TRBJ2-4	CAWSSGDIQYF	TGTGCCTGGAGTTCCGGGGACATTCAGTACTTC
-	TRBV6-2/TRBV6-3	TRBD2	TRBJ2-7	CASSYSTSGGSYSYEQYF	TGTGCCAGCAGTTACTCGACTAGCGGGGGTTCATACTCCTACGAGCAGTACTTC
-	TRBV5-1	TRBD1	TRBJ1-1	CASTKTGGGMRTEAFF	TGCGCCAGCACTAAAACCGGAGGGGGCATGCGAACTGAAGCTTTCTTT
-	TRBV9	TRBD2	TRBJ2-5	CASSVAGGIGETQYF	TGTGCCAGCAGCGTAGCGGGGGGGATTGGAGAGACCCAGTACTTC
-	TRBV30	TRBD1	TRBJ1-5	CAWSQDRAGNQPQHF	TGTGCCTGGAGTCAGGACAGGGCCGGCAATCAGCCCCAGCATTTT
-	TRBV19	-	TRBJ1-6	CASSITGDSPLHF	TGTGCCAGTAGTATTACCGGAGATTCACCCCTCCACTTT
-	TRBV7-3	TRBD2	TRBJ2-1	CASSVLAGGLEQFF	TGTGCCAGCAGTGTCCTAGCGGGGGGGCTCGAGCAGTTCTTC
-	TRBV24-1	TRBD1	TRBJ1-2	CATSDLGTGEYGYTF	TGTGCCACCAGTGATTTAGGGACAGGGGAATATGGCTACACCTTC
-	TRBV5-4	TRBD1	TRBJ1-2	CASSSSGQGHGYTF	TGTGCCAGCAGTTCTTCCGGACAGGGTCATGGCTACACCTTC
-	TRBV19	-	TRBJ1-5	CASSAFTGPQHF	TGTGCCAGTAGTGCCTTTACGGGGCCCCAGCATTTT
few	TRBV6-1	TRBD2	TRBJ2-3	CASSEWLAGGGGTDTQYF	TGTGCCAGCAGTGAATGGCTAGCGGGGGGAGGGGGCACAGATACGCAGTATTTT
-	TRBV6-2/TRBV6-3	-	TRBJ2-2	CASGQGETGELFF	TGTGCCAGCGGCCAAGGGGAAACCGGGGAGCTGTTTTTT
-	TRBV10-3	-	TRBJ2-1	CAISATGGQEQFF	TGTGCCATCAGTGCCACCGGGGGACAGGAGCAGTTCTTC